This T cell receptor (beta chain) is drawn from a study of response to subunit inactivated influenza vaccine. Each CDR3 protein gets one entry after TCRdb re-called the RT-PCR reads with MiXCR. The sample holds about 620,000 distinct CDR3 sequences; about 10% are singletons and the top ten take approximately 11%. The CDR3 spans 14 residues. Losses at the gene ends were 6 bases for V and 5 bases for J; bases not matched to a gene: 6. The germline V gene encodes CDR1 MNHNS and CDR2 SASEGT. Separately, the same data were catalogued under a study of T cells expressing NK-cell markers. From that paper: Scientists made TCR beta cDNA using 5'RACE template switching with UMIs. The authors restricted sorting to alpha-beta TCR T cells with an anti-gamma-delta TCR antibody in several experiments. For roughly 6 donors, the dominant NKG2C+ clonotypes made up about 1.0-7.0% of their CD8+ T cells. One observes that, in several donors, these clonotypes were also the leading ones within the CD3+CD56-NKG2C+ fraction.

The TCR originated in a man in his fifties who received an inactivated influenza vaccine. The J gene is TRBJ1-2, the V gene TRBV6-1, with 10 bases identical to TRBD1. Sequences were derived from PBMCs from blood, sampled on the day of vaccination. The CDR3 region is CASSLRDRGYGYTF. Written as DNA, the CDR3 is TGTGCCAGCAGCCTCCGGGACAGGGGTTATGGCTACACCTTC.